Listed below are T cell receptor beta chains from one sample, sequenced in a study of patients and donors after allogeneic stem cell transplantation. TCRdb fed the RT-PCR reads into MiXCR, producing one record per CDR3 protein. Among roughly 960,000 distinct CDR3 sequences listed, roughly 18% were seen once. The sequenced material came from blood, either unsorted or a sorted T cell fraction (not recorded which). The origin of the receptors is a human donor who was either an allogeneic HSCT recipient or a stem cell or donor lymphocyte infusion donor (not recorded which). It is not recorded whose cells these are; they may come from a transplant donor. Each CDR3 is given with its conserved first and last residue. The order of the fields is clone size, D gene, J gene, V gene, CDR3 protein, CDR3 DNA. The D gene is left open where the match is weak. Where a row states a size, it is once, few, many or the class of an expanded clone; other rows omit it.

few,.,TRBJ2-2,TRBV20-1,CSARLSGGASGELFF,TGCAGTGCTAGATTGTCCGGGGGCGCGAGCGGGGAGCTGTTTTTT
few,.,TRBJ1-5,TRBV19,CASSIDTSRGNQPQHF,TGTGCCAGTAGTATAGATACCTCGAGGGGCAATCAGCCCCAGCATTTT
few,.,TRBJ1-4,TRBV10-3,CAIISGAANREKLFF,TGTGCCATCATTTCGGGTGCAGCCAATCGTGAAAAACTGTTTTTT
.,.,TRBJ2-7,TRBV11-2,CASSPPPGCGYEQYF,TGTGCCAGCAGCCCGCCCCCCGGGTGCGGTTACGAGCAGTACTTC
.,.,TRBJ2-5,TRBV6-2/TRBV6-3,CASSHWGGKETQYF,TGTGCCAGCAGCCATTGGGGCGGAAAAGAGACCCAGTACTTC
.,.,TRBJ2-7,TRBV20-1,CCASFRGANYEQYF,TGCTGTGCTAGCTTTAGGGGAGCTAACTACGAGCAGTACTTC
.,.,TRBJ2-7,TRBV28,CASAQPRGSSEQYF,TGTGCCAGCGCCCAACCGAGGGGCTCCTCCGAGCAGTACTTC
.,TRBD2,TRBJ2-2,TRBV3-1,CASRGLLPGTGELFF,TGTGCCAGCCGGGGACTACTGCCGGGCACCGGGGAGCTGTTTTTT
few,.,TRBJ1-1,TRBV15,CATSRDENTEAFF,TGTGCCACCAGCAGAGATGAAAACACTGAAGCTTTCTTT
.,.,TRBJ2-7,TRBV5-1,CASSSGSIAYEQYF,TGCGCCAGCAGCTCAGGATCCATCGCCTACGAGCAGTACTTC